This TCR beta chain was obtained from a study of cytomegalovirus exposure and HLA in healthy donors. Study conclusions and caveats: Donors belonging to an Asian-associated ancestry cluster reportedly showed fewer N-insertions in productive TCRs than the 666-donor mean, according to what a later analysis found. As a later analysis revealed, the rate of TCR association differed by HLA locus, with DRB1 most and HLA-C fewest.

Worth noting for this clone: The antigen is not known.

With 4 bases clipped from V and 9 bases from J, the junction kept 7 bases outside the gene matches. Germline V gives CDR1 SGHTA, CDR2 FQGNSA. This CDR3 has 15 residues. At collection, donors were nominally healthy, but unrecorded immune exposures were probable. Primers included in the PCR were 60 Vbeta and 13 Jbeta primers. As originally analysed: An analysis performed later counted 60 million to 90 million unique TCR beta chains (roughly 10 million of them shared). Here immunoSEQ multiplex PCR was the method, and the copy in TCRdb shows in-frame clones only, minus some. V and J calls and clone size are given by that table; D and trimming were obtained from the DNA. The profile shows more than 110,000 clones, 65% to 80% of them singletons.

The clonotype comes from a woman between 45 and 60 years old in good health and CMV-seropositive. Sequenced: PBMCs. The chain couples TRBV7-2 to TRBJ2-1; TRBD2 matches at 12 bases. The CDR3: CASSSTSGGSGEQFF. For the CDR3, the DNA is TGTGCCAGCAGCTCGACTAGCGGGGGATCGGGTGAGCAGTTCTTC.